Following are 31 T cell receptor beta chains from one sample sequenced in a study of tumor-infiltrating lymphocytes in primary liver carcinoma. DNA and RNA were both co-extracted from about 20-30 mg of bulk tissue that had not been sorted. The investigators made TCR beta cDNA from 400 to 550 ng total RNA, using a constant-region primer. It was through three nested multiplex PCR rounds of slightly modified ARM-PCR that TCR beta libraries arose. The first two PCR rounds, around 11 cycles each, used TRBV1-TRBV30 forward primers and a C-beta reverse primer. Using its own MiXCR run on the multiplex PCR reads, TCRdb lists one record per CDR3 protein. The profile shows roughly 120,000 distinct CDR3 sequences, 65% to 75% of them singletons. Sequenced sample: tumor-adjacent normal liver tissue. Source of these receptors: a woman between 55 and 75 years old with primary liver carcinoma and hepatitis B virus infection.

On this clonotype itself: A read error may produce the germline difference seen at one junction end. This rearrangement joins TRBV11-2 to TRBJ2-2, with TRBD2 matching over 13 bases. The CDR3 has 18 residues. Per germline, CDR1 SGHAT and CDR2 FQNNGV. The CDR3 DNA follows: TGTGCCATCAGCCCGGGAGGACTAGCGGGAGCTTTTGGCGGGGAGCTTTTTTTT. It specifies CAISPGGLAGAFGGELFF.

On this clonotype itself: An end of the junction differs from the germline gene, which may be a read error. The chain couples TRBV4-2 to TRBJ1-2, with D perhaps TRBD1 (5 bases). This CDR3 has 15 amino acids. Germline V gives CDR1 LGHNA, CDR2 YNFKEQ. The CDR3 is CASSQEGDASYGYTF. The CDR3 DNA reads TGTGCCAGCAGTCAAGAAGGGGATGCTTCCTATGGCTACACCTTC.

V gene TRBV12-3 or TRBV12-4 combines with J gene TRBJ2-7, with D hard to call. The CDR3 is made up of 12 amino acids. Trimming removed 6 bases at V and 4 bases at J, with 10 bases between. The CDR3 DNA follows: TGTGCCAGCAGCCCCGGCTATTACGAGCAGTACTTC. This translates into CASSPGYYEQYF.

As concerns this clonotype: No conserved phenylalanine or tryptophan ends this CDR3, so it is likely a read error. Because the CDR3's place on the DNA is in doubt, the DNA is left out and the CDR3 is given as listed by TCRdb. The V call is TRBV11-2, the J call TRBJ2-5; TRBD1, as called in the table, went unchecked against the DNA. The CDR3 contains 13 residues when both ends are counted. The germline V gene has CDR1 SGHAT and CDR2 FQNNGV. The CDR3 protein is CTSSLDIGDREYL.

This clonotype was seen at least ten times. This chain joins TRBV14 and TRBJ2-7; 8 bases fit TRBD1. The CDR3 has 15 amino acids. With 4 bases clipped from V and 1 base from J, the junction kept 6 bases outside the gene matches. Germline CDR1 is SGHDN and CDR2 is FVKESK. Here the CDR3 DNA reads TGTGCCAGCAGCCGAGGACAGGGCGGATCCTACGAGCAGTACTTC. Amino acid sequence: CASSRGQGGSYEQYF. The complete variable domain, with remaining parts taken from reference TRBV14 and TRBJ2-7, reads EAGVTQFPSHSVIEKGQTVTLRCDPISGHDNLYWYRRVMGKEIKFLLHFVKESKQDESGMPNNRFLAERTGGTYSTLKVQPAELEDSGVYFCASSRGQGGSYEQYFGPGTRLTVT.

A word on this clonotype: One end of the junction fails to match germline, which may point to a read error. CDR3 in DNA: TGTGCCAGCGGCTTAATTCAGGGACCAGGGGCCCAGTACTTC. Its protein is CASGLIQGPGAQYF. This rearrangement joins TRBV11-2 to TRBJ2-5, with a tentative D call TRBD1 (6 bases). This CDR3 is 14 amino acids long. Germline CDR1 SGHAT, CDR2 FQNNGV.

This chain links TRBV11-1 with TRBJ2-2; 8 bases agree with TRBD1. This CDR3 contains 16 residues. Germline V gives CDR1 SGHAT, CDR2 FQDESV (reference sequence). CDR3 protein: CTNSWTGSLSTGELFF. CDR3 nucleotides: TGTACCAACAGCTGGACAGGGTCCCTTAGCACCGGGGAGCTGTTTTTT.

As to this clonotype: The junction departs from the called germline gene at one end, perhaps through a read error. The V call is TRBV5-1, the J call TRBJ2-2, with D tentatively TRBD1 or TRBD2 (5 bases each). This CDR3 has 17 amino acids. Germline V CDR1 and CDR2: SGHRS, YFSETQ. The CDR3 spells CACSYSGRSLNTGELFF. Here the CDR3 DNA reads TGCGCCTGCAGCTATTCGGGACGGAGCTTGAACACCGGGGAGCTGTTTTTT.

Points on this clonotype: This may be a read error, as it is one base from a much larger clone. The chain uses TRBV5-4 and TRBJ2-5; D is undetermined. CDR1 and CDR2 (germline): SGHNT, YYREEE (reference sequence). The CDR3 length is 13 residues. Trimming stripped 0 bases from V and 8 bases from J, with 11 bases between. As DNA, the CDR3 is TGTGCCAGCAGCTTGGGACTCGACAAAACCCAGTACTTC. Amino acids: CASSLGLDKTQYF.

About this clonotype itself: A much bigger clone sits one base away, suggesting this may be a read error. This sequence joins TRBV6-5 and TRBJ2-2; 8 bases are a match to TRBD2. The CDR3 covers 17 residues. V shed 0 bases and J 4 bases; nucleotides not matched to a gene: 7. Germline V lookup: CDR1 MNHEY, CDR2 SVGAGI. The CDR3 is CASSYSAGLVGTGELFF. The CDR3 region has the DNA TGTGCCAGCAGTTACTCGGCGGGACTAGTGGGCACCGGGGAGCTGTTTTTT.

For this clonotype: The junction and the germline gene differ at one end; a read error may be behind it. This chain uses TRBV4-1 with TRBJ2-7; 12 positions match TRBD2. The CDR3 contains 17 residues. From germline, CDR1 is MGHRA and CDR2 YSYEKL. In nucleotides, the CDR3 is TGCGCCAGCAGCCAAGATGGGAGACTAGCGGGAGAAGGCGAGCAGTATTTC. Translated: CASSQDGRLAGEGEQYF.

To note about this clonotype: One end of the junction does not line up with germline, which may come from a read error. This chain links TRBV11-2 with TRBJ2-5, with 11 bases that match TRBD2. CDR1 is SGHAT, CDR2 FQNNGV, per germline. This CDR3 has 15 amino acids. The CDR3 sequence is CASSLGTSGQETQYF. CDR3 DNA sequence: TGCGCCAGCAGCTTAGGGACTAGCGGACAAGAGACCCAGTACTTC. Complete variable domain (other parts from reference TRBV11-2 and TRBJ2-5): EAGVAQSPRYKIIEKRQSVAFWCNPISGHATLYWYQQILGQGPKLLIQFQNNGVVDDSQLPKDRFSAERLKGVDSTLKIQPAKLEDSAVYLCASSLGTSGQETQYFGPGTRLLVL.

With respect to this clonotype: This may arise from a read error, as a much more abundant clone is one base away. CDR3 DNA: TGTGCCAGCAGCGCGTCCGGGACAGGGGAGGTACCCCCCCACTTT. Encoded protein: CASSASGTGEVPPHF. The chain has TRBV7-9 and TRBJ1-6; the match to TRBD1 covers 10 bases. The CDR3 contains 15 residues. Per the germline V gene, CDR1 is SEHNR and CDR2 is FQNEAQ (reference sequence).

This chain connects TRBV15 to TRBJ1-5; possible D gene TRBD1, 6 bases. Looked up from germline, CDR1 is LNHNV and CDR2 is YYDKDF (reference sequence). This CDR3 is built from 14 residues. V lost 1 base and J 6 bases, leaving 10 bases between the germline ends. The CDR3 DNA is TGTGCCACCAGCAGAGGGGGGGCGAGTCAGCCCCAGCATTTT. It codes for CATSRGGASQPQHF.

This clonotype has at least ten counts. The rearrangement links TRBV2 to TRBJ2-7; D possibly corresponds to TRBD2 (6 bases). Germline V gene sequence: CDR1 SNHLY, CDR2 FYNNEI. V was trimmed by 3 bases and J by 3 bases, leaving 15 bases between them. The CDR3 is made up of 15 amino acids. This chain's CDR3 is CASSDRGSRIYEQYF. CDR3 in DNA: TGTGCCAGCAGTGATCGGGGGAGTCGGATCTACGAGCAGTACTTC.

Note on this clonotype: A much larger clone lies one base from this, so it may be a read error. V usage is TRBV5-1 and J usage is TRBJ2-1, with TRBD2 identical over 8 bases. The CDR3 is made up of 17 amino acids. V was clipped by 0 bases and J by 0 bases; unmatched bases: 5. CDR1 is SGHRS and CDR2 is YFSETQ in the germline V gene. The CDR3 sequence: CASSLETSVASYNEQFF. The CDR3 DNA sequence: TGCGCCAGCAGCTTGGAGACTAGCGTAGCCTCCTACAATGAGCAGTTCTTC.

As to this clonotype: This may arise from a read error, as a much more abundant clone is one base away. The chain links TRBV5-4 to TRBJ2-7, with 7 bases that match TRBD1. Germline lookup yields CDR1 SGHNT and CDR2 YYREEE (reference sequence). The CDR3 spans 14 residues. In DNA form, the CDR3 reads TGTGGCAGCAGCCCTAGGGACAGCCGCTACGAGCAGTACTTC. This gives the protein CGSSPRDSRYEQYF.

With regard to this clonotype: Likely a read error: the CDR3 ends without its conserved phenylalanine or tryptophan. The DNA is omitted, as the CDR3 cannot be located on it reliably, and the CDR3 follows TCRdb's listing. The V call is TRBV4-1, the J call TRBJ2-2; the table's D call of TRBD1 was not tested on the DNA. Both ends counted, the CDR3 spans 15 residues. Per germline, CDR1 MGHRA and CDR2 YSYEKL. The CDR3 sequence is CASSPDRGFPGEQFS.

V gene TRBV11-1 combines with J gene TRBJ2-7; a possible D gene is TRBD1 (6 bases). The germline gives CDR1 SGHAT, CDR2 FQDESV (reference sequence). This CDR3 is built from 15 residues. Trimming stripped 5 bases from V and 12 bases from J, with 26 bases between. The CDR3 nucleotides read TGTGCCAGCAGCCCTCGGACAGCAGGACTGCGCAAGCGGTACTTC. Translation: CASSPRTAGLRKRYF.

Of note for this clonotype: The junction does not match germline at one end; this may be a read error. The chain employs TRBV11-2 and TRBJ1-5; D unresolved. The CDR3 consists of 13 residues. Germline CDR1 and CDR2: SGHAT and FQNNGV. The CDR3 DNA is TGTGCCAGTAGCTTAGAGGAGAATCAGCCCCAGCATTTT. This translates into CASSLEENQPQHF.

As for this clonotype: A read error is possible here, since a much larger clone lies one base away. V usage is TRBV5-1 and J usage is TRBJ2-2; 10 bases are a match to TRBD2. The germline V gene has CDR1 SGHRS and CDR2 YFSETQ. The CDR3 has 16 residues. The V segment lost 4 bases and the J segment 7 bases; nucleotides outside the gene matches: 10. CDR3 DNA sequence: TGCGCCAGCAGCCACATAGCGGGAGGACCGAACGGGGAGCTGTTTTTT. This gives the protein CASSHIAGGPNGELFF.

With regard to this clonotype: A junction end diverges from the germline sequence, so it may reflect a read error. This rearrangement joins TRBV11-2 to TRBJ2-1; perhaps D is TRBD1 or TRBD2 (5 bases each). CDR3 length: 16 residues. The V gene's germline CDR1 is SGHAT and CDR2 FQNNGV. As DNA, the CDR3 is TGTGCCAGCAGCTTAGATCTAACAGGTGAGGGCGATGAGCAGCTCTTC. The encoded protein is CASSLDLTGEGDEQLF.

As to this clonotype: Since a much larger clone is just one base distant, this may be a read error. This sequence joins TRBV28 and TRBJ2-3; D gene uncertain. Germline CDR1 reads MDHEN; CDR2 reads SYDVKM. This CDR3 is built from 11 residues. The V end lost 4 bases, the J end lost 6 bases, and 5 bases lay between the germline ends. The CDR3 coding sequence is TGTGCCAGCAGTTCCCAGGATACGCAGTATTTT. This gives the protein CASSSQDTQYF. The entire variable domain, with the rest obtained from reference TRBV28 and TRBJ2-3, is as follows: DVKVTQSSRYLVKRTGEKVFLECVQDMDHENMFWYRQDPGLGLRLIYFSYDVKMKEKGDIPEGYSVSREKKERFSLILESASTNQTSMYLCASSSQDTQYFGPGTRLTVL.

On this clonotype itself: A read error is possible here, since a much larger clone lies one base away. The conserved final phenylalanine or tryptophan is absent from the CDR3, which likely points to a read error. The chain couples TRBV5-1 to TRBJ2-3; D is tentatively TRBD1 or TRBD2 (5 bases each). The germline V and J ends were trimmed by 4 bases and 6 bases, with 9 bases remaining between them. The CDR3 runs 12 residues. CDR1 and CDR2 from the germline V gene are SGHRS and YFSETQ. The CDR3: CASSHGTDTQYY. The CDR3 DNA follows: TGCGCCAGCAGCCATGGGACGGATACGCAGTATTAT.

Of note for this clonotype: The junction departs from the called germline gene at one end, perhaps through a read error. The V gene is TRBV10-3, the J gene TRBJ2-1; 13 positions match TRBD2. The germline V gene has CDR1 ENHRY and CDR2 SYGVKD. CDR3 length: 19 amino acids. The chain's CDR3 is CAIRGQPGLAGTGGNEHFF. For the CDR3, the DNA is TGTGCCATCCGTGGTCAACCGGGACTAGCGGGGACCGGGGGAAATGAGCACTTCTTC.

Remarks on this clonotype: One end of the junction does not line up with germline, which may come from a read error. V usage is TRBV7-3 and J usage is TRBJ2-1, with D unresolved. The CDR3 is 13 residues long. Germline CDR1 is SGHTA and CDR2 is FQGTGA. CDR3 in amino acids: CASSLTENSRPLF. The CDR3 DNA sequence: TGTGCCAGCAGCTTAACGGAAAACTCCCGGCCGTTATTC.

Comments on this clonotype: The conserved closing phenylalanine or tryptophan is absent in this CDR3, likely reflecting a read error. The DNA is omitted, as the CDR3 cannot be located on it reliably, and the CDR3 follows TCRdb's listing. The rearrangement uses TRBV4-2 and TRBJ2-1; the table's D call, TRBD1, has no DNA check behind it. Per the germline V gene, CDR1 is LGHNA and CDR2 is YNFKEQ. The CDR3 is made up of 13 amino acids, end residues included. CDR3 in amino acids: CASSRDRYNEEFL.

The count of this clonotype is one. At one boundary the junction diverges from the germline segment, which might be a read error. This chain connects TRBV28 to TRBJ2-1, with D hard to call. Germline CDR1 reads MDHEN; CDR2 reads SYDVKM. This CDR3 is built from 18 residues. The chain's CDR3 is CASSLPPGSASSYNGQFF. CDR3 bases: TGTGCCAGCAGTTTACCCCCGGGCTCTGCGAGCTCCTACAATGGGCAGTTCTTC.

Comments on this clonotype: The conserved phenylalanine or tryptophan is not found at the CDR3 terminus, so this likely reflects a read error. This chain joins TRBV29-1 and TRBJ2-5, with no clear D. Germline V CDR1 and CDR2: SQVTM, ANQGSEA. Trimming took 4 bases from V and 6 from J, leaving 15 bases between them. The CDR3 length is 13 residues. The DNA for the CDR3 is TGCAGCGTTGCCTTGGGCGGCCAGCAGACCCAGTACCCC. The encoded protein is CSVALGGQQTQYP.

In the case of this clonotype: One base away lies a much larger clone, so this may be a sequencing read error. The final CDR3 position lacks the conserved phenylalanine or tryptophan, pointing to a likely read error. The chain has TRBV7-9 and TRBJ2-5, with 11 bases matching TRBD2. CDR3 length: 16 residues. Looked up from germline, CDR1 is SEHNR and CDR2 is FQNEAQ (reference sequence). Losses at the gene ends were 4 bases for V and 3 bases for J; bases not matched to a gene: 7. For the CDR3, the DNA is TGTGCCAGCAGCTCATCCATAGCGGGAGGGAAAGAGACCCAGTACTCC. This translates into CASSSSIAGGKETQYS.

DNA for the CDR3: TGTGCCAGCATTTTTGTGGGGGGGACAACCCGGGAGCAGTACTTC. It codes for CASIFVGGTTREQYF. This rearrangement joins TRBV12-3 or TRBV12-4 to TRBJ2-7; tentative D call: TRBD2 (7 bases). This CDR3 is built from 15 residues. Trimming removed 7 bases at V and 7 bases at J, with 23 bases between.